This entry lists 28 T cell receptor beta chains sequenced from one sample in a study of T cells expressing NK-cell markers. TCRdb re-called the 5' RACE reads and shows each CDR3 protein once, DNA omitted. This sample contains almost 450,000 distinct CDR3 sequences. The specimen was blood T cells: a sorted CD56 or NKG2C T cell subset, CD4+ or CD8+ T cells, or bulk PBMC T cells (not recorded which). The receptors were sampled from a woman between 18 and 69 years old in good health.

The chain combines TRBV5-6 with TRBJ2-5. There are 13 residues in the CDR3. CDR1 and CDR2 (germline): SGHDT, YYEEEE. The CDR3: CASSSRERETQYF.

The rearrangement links TRBV6-5 to TRBJ2-3. Germline CDR1 is MNHEY and CDR2 is SVGAGI. The CDR3 contains 16 residues. The CDR3 is CASSYPTSGHTDTQYF.

The genes are TRBV29-1 and TRBJ2-7; TCRdb designates TRBD2, a call that cannot be tested without DNA. CDR3 length: 14 amino acids. Germline lookup yields CDR1 SQVTM and CDR2 ANQGSEA. CDR3 residues: CSVLLAGLPYEQYF.

This chain uses TRBV11-1 with TRBJ2-7; TCRdb calls TRBD1, which cannot be checked without DNA. This CDR3 region has 14 residues. Germline V gives CDR1 SGHAT, CDR2 FQDESV (reference sequence). The CDR3 here is CASSLMFRGYEQYF.

V and J are TRBV20-1 and TRBJ2-1; TCRdb indicates TRBD1, and absent DNA this call remains unverified. The CDR3 runs to 16 residues. Germline CDR1 and CDR2: DFQATT and SNEGSKA (reference sequence). CDR3 in amino acids: CSARDLDSRPNNEQFF.

The V gene is TRBV7-8, the J gene TRBJ2-7. Germline CDR1 reads SGHVS; CDR2 reads FQNEAQ. This CDR3 has 11 amino acids. The CDR3 loop is CASSLASGQYF.

This chain joins TRBV19 and TRBJ2-1; TCRdb gives TRBD1 as the D gene, but with no DNA this cannot be confirmed. Germline CDR1 reads LNHDA; CDR2 reads SQIVND (reference sequence). The CDR3 sequence is 16 residues long. The CDR3 is CASSTWTPGSNNEQFF. Full variable domain (missing parts from reference TRBV19 and TRBJ2-1): DGGITQSPKYLFRKEGQNVTLSCEQNLNHDAMYWYRQDPGQGLRLIYYSQIVNDFQKGDIAEGYSVSREKKESFPLTVTSAQKNPTAFYLCASSTWTPGSNNEQFFGPGTRLTVL.

This chain uses TRBV3-1 with TRBJ2-7; TCRdb calls TRBD2, which cannot be checked without DNA. Germline CDR1 reads LGHDT; CDR2 reads YNNKEL (reference sequence). CDR3 length: 15 residues. The CDR3 here is CASSQVALKSYEQYF.

V and J are TRBV18 and TRBJ2-2; TCRdb gives TRBD2 as the D gene, but with no DNA this cannot be confirmed. The germline V gene has CDR1 KGHSH and CDR2 LQKENI. CDR3 length: 13 residues. The CDR3 spells CASSTGLAAELFF.

The chain carries TRBV20-1 and TRBJ2-1; no DNA is available, so the TRBD2 call from TCRdb remains unchecked. CDR1 and CDR2 (germline): DFQATT, SNEGSKA (reference sequence). The CDR3 covers 16 residues. CDR3 residues: CSASSLAGGDYNEQFF.

V is TRBV7-9 and J is TRBJ2-7. The CDR3 covers 16 residues. The germline gives CDR1 SEHNR, CDR2 FQNEAQ (reference sequence). CDR3 protein: CASSLEAGSIAYEQYF. Filled out from reference TRBV7-9 and TRBJ2-7, the complete variable domain reads DTGVSQNPRHKITKRGQNVTFRCDPISEHNRLYWYRQTLGQGPEFLTYFQNEAQLEKSRLLSDRFSAERPKGSFSTLEIQRTEQGDSAMYLCASSLEAGSIAYEQYFGPGTRLTVT.

The CDR3 sequence: CASSQGGPGTEAFF. The rearrangement joins TRBV7-3 to TRBJ1-1; there is no DNA to check the TCRdb D call of TRBD1. In germline, CDR1 is SGHTA, CDR2 FQGTGA. This CDR3 has 14 residues. Filled out from reference TRBV7-3 and TRBJ1-1, the complete variable domain reads GAGVSQTPSNKVTEKGKYVELRCDPISGHTALYWYRQSLGQGPEFLIYFQGTGAADDSGLPNDRFFAVRPEGSVSTLKIQRTERGDSAVYLCASSQGGPGTEAFFGQGTRLTVV.

The gene calls are TRBV6-1 and TRBJ2-1; TCRdb gives TRBD1 as the D gene, but with no DNA this cannot be confirmed. The CDR3 consists of 16 residues. Germline V lookup: CDR1 MNHNS, CDR2 SASEGT. CDR3 residues: CASSPTGVGFGDEQFF.

The rearrangement uses TRBV20-1 and TRBJ2-5; TCRdb names TRBD2, which stays unverified in the absence of DNA. The CDR3 is 15 residues long. Germline loops: CDR1 DFQATT, CDR2 SNEGSKA (reference sequence). CDR3: CSARGAGGFGETQYF.

The J gene is TRBJ2-1, the V gene TRBV4-3; there is no DNA to check the TCRdb D call of TRBD1. Germline V lookup: CDR1 LGHNA, CDR2 YSLEER. The CDR3 is 13 amino acids. The CDR3 here is CASSQERGGEQFF.

V is TRBV10-3 and J is TRBJ2-1; with no DNA, the TCRdb D assignment of TRBD2 cannot be verified. The CDR3 has 15 amino acids. CDR1 is ENHRY and CDR2 is SYGVKD in the germline V gene. The CDR3 region is CAISARTSGINEQFF.

The chain combines TRBV29-1 with TRBJ2-7; no DNA is available, so the TRBD1 call from TCRdb remains unchecked. Germline assignment: CDR1 SQVTM and CDR2 ANQGSEA. CDR3 length: 14 amino acids. This CDR3 reads CSVEDRDSSYEQYF.

V is TRBV6-2 or TRBV6-3 and J is TRBJ2-1; TCRdb picks TRBD2, but there is no DNA to check that call. CDR1 is MNHEY, CDR2 SVGEGT, per germline. The CDR3 is 15 amino acids. This CDR3 reads CASSQLAGVYVEQFF.

The rearrangement uses TRBV11-2 and TRBJ2-3; as DNA is missing, the TRBD2 call by TCRdb cannot be tested. CDR1 is SGHAT and CDR2 is FQNNGV in the germline V gene. CDR3 length: 16 residues. Here the CDR3 reads CASRRTSGGAADTQYF.

The V and J genes are TRBV6-6 and TRBJ1-5. This CDR3 region has 11 residues. CDR1 is MNHNY, CDR2 SVGAGI, per germline (reference sequence). The CDR3 here is CALGIDQPQHF.

This sequence joins TRBV6-5 and TRBJ2-3. CDR1 and CDR2 (germline): MNHEY, SVGAGI. This CDR3 contains 16 residues. The CDR3 sequence is CASSHSAGASTDTQYF.

The J gene is TRBJ1-1, the V gene TRBV7-9; TCRdb selects TRBD1, and the lack of DNA leaves this call unchecked. This CDR3 region has 14 residues. Germline loops: CDR1 SEHNR, CDR2 FQNEAQ (reference sequence). The CDR3 spells CASSLAPPGTEAFF.

The chain is built from TRBV9 and TRBJ2-1; TCRdb's D gene call, TRBD2, goes unchecked for lack of DNA. This CDR3 has 20 amino acids. CDR1 and CDR2 from the germline V gene are SGDLS and YYNGEE. The CDR3 loop reads CASSSTRGSSGGGRYNEQFF.

The V gene is TRBV9, the J gene TRBJ2-1; TCRdb designates TRBD2, a call that cannot be tested without DNA. The CDR3 contains 16 residues. Germline V gene sequence: CDR1 SGDLS, CDR2 YYNGEE. The CDR3 region is CASSPEGPILYNEQFF.

The chain combines TRBV29-1 with TRBJ1-1; TCRdb returns TRBD1, unconfirmable since there is no DNA. Germline lookup yields CDR1 SQVTM and CDR2 ANQGSEA. The CDR3 sequence is 13 residues long. The CDR3 spells CSVEDRGDTEAFF.

The CDR3 region is CASSSAGPGANVLTF. The rearrangement uses TRBV7-2 and TRBJ2-6; TCRdb's assignment of TRBD2 cannot be checked, as there is no DNA. From germline, CDR1 is SGHTA and CDR2 FQGNSA. This CDR3 comprises 15 residues.

The V gene is TRBV5-5, the J gene TRBJ1-5; TCRdb designates TRBD1, a call that cannot be tested without DNA. This CDR3 region has 16 residues. Germline CDR1 SGHKS, CDR2 YYEKEE (reference sequence). The CDR3 sequence is CASSFFPGQSNQPQHF.

V and J are TRBV4-3 and TRBJ2-5; TCRdb lists TRBD2, though no DNA is available to test this call. The CDR3 consists of 15 residues. Germline CDR1 and CDR2: LGHNA and YSLEER. This CDR3 reads CASSQVGQNQETQYF.